Listed here is a single TCR beta chain. As yet, its antigen is unknown. Just one base apart from a much larger clone, this may be a read error. The sample belongs to a study of molecular identifiers for immune sequencing clone quantification. TCRdb ran MiXCR on the PCR reads and lists one entry per CDR3 protein. The sample yields 45,000 to 60,000 distinct CDR3 sequences, roughly a third seen once. General observations from the study: Among about a million naive cells, spiked Jurkat TCR RNA from a single cell was reportedly detectable. Clones with over 20 RNA copies captured over 99% of effector molecules but under 1% of naive ones.

For naive CD8 T cells, sorting used the CD8+CD4-CCR7+CD45RA+ phenotype. The CDR3 has 14 residues. The germline V and J ends were trimmed by 6 bases and 6 bases, with 17 bases remaining between them. This TCR derives from a human donor in good health. Some libraries in this study had Jurkat cell RNA spiked in. The sample consisted of naive CD8+ T cells from blood, with Jurkat cell RNA spiked in. Subset described: FACS-sorted CD8+CD4-CCR7+CD45RA+ naive T cells. This rearrangement joins TRBV12-3 or TRBV12-4 to TRBJ2-5, with D possibly being TRBD2 (6 bases). The CDR3 DNA reads TGTGCCAGCAGATTTACCCCCGGGAGTAAGACCCAGTACTTC. Translated, it gives CASRFTPGSKTQYF.